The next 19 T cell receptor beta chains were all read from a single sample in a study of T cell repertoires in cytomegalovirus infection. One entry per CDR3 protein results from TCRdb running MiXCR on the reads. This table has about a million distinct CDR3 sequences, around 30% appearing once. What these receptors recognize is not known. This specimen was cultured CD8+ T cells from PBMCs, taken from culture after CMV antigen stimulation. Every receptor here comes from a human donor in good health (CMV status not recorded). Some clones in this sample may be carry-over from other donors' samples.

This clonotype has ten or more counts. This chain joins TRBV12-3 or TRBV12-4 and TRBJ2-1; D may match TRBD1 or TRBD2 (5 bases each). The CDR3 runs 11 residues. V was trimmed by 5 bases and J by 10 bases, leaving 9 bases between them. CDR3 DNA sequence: TGTGCCAGCAGTCCGGGGCCCGAGCAGTTCTTC. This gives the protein CASSPGPEQFF.

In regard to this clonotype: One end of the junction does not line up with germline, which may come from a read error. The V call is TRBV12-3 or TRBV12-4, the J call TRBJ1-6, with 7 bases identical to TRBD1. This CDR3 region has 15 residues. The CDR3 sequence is CASRTGPGDNSPLRF. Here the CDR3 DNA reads TGTGCCAGCAGGACAGGGCCAGGCGATAATTCACCCCTCCGCTTT.

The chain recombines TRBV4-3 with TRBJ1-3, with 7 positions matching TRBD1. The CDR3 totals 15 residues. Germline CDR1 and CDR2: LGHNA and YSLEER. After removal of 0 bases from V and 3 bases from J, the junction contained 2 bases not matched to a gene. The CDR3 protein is CASSQDTGDGNTIYF. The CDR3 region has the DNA TGCGCCAGCAGCCAAGATACAGGGGATGGAAACACCATATATTTT.

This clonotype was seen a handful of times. CDR3 DNA: TGTGCCAGCAGTTTGTGGGGGGGTGAAAATCAAGAGACCCAGTACTTC. Translating gives CASSLWGGENQETQYF. The V gene is TRBV27, the J gene TRBJ2-5, with TRBD2 matching 7 bases. Germline lookup yields CDR1 MNHEY and CDR2 SMNVEV (reference sequence). Losses at the gene ends were 3 bases for V and 2 bases for J; bases not matched to a gene: 9. The CDR3 spans 16 residues.

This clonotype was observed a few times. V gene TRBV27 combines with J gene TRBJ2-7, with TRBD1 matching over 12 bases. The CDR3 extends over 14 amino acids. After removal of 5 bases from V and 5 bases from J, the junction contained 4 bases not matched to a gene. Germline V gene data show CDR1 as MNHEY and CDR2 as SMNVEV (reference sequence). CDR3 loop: CASSGGTGGHEQYF. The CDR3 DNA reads TGTGCCAGCAGTGGCGGGACAGGGGGCCACGAGCAGTACTTC.

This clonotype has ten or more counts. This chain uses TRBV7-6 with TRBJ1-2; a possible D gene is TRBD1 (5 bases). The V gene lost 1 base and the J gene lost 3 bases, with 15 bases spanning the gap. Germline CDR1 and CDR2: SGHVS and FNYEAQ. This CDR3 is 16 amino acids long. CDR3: CASSLGWGPGDYGYTF. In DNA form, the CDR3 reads TGTGCCAGCAGCTTAGGGTGGGGACCGGGGGACTATGGCTACACCTTC.

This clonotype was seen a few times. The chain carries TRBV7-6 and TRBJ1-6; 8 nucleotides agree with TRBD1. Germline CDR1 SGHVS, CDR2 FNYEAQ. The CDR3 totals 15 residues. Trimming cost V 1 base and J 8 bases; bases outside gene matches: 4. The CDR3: CASSLEAGGDSPLHF. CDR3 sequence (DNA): TGTGCCAGCAGCTTAGAGGCAGGGGGCGATTCACCCCTCCACTTT.

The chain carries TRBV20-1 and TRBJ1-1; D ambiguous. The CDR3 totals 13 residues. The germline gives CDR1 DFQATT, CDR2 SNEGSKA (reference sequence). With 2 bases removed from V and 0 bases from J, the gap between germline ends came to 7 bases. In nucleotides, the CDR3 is TGCAGTGCTAGACATAGCCTGAACACTGAAGCTTTCTTT. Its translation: CSARHSLNTEAFF.

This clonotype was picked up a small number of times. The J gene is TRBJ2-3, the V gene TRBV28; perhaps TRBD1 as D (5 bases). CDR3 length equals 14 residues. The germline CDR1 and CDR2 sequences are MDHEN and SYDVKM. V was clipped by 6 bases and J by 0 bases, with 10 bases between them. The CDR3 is CASSWTLSTDTQYF. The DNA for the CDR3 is TGTGCCAGCAGCTGGACATTAAGCACAGATACGCAGTATTTT. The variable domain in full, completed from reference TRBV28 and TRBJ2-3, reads DVKVTQSSRYLVKRTGEKVFLECVQDMDHENMFWYRQDPGLGLRLIYFSYDVKMKEKGDIPEGYSVSREKKERFSLILESASTNQTSMYLCASSWTLSTDTQYFGPGTRLTVL.

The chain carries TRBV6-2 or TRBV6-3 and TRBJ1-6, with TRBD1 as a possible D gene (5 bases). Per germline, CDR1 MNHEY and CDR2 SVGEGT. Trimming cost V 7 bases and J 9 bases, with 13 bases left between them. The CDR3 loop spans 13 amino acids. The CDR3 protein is CASNVGLGSPLHF. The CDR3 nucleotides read TGTGCCAGCAACGTGGGACTCGGTTCACCCCTCCACTTT.

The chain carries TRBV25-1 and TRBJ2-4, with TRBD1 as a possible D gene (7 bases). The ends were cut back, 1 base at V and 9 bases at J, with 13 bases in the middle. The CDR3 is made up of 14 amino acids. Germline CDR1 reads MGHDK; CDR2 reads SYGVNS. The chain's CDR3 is CASSEWRGQGIQYF. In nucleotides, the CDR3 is TGTGCCAGCAGTGAATGGAGGGGGCAAGGCATTCAGTACTTC.

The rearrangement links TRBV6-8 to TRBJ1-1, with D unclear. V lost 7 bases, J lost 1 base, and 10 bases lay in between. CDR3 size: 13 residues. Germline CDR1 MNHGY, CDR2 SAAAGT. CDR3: CASNFVKNTEAFF. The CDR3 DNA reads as TGTGCCAGCAATTTCGTAAAGAACACTGAAGCTTTCTTT.

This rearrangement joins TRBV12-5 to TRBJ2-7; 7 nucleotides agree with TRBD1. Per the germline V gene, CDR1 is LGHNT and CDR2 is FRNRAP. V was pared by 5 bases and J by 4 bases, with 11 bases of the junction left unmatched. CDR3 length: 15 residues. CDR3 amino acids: CASGGYRDRAYEQYF. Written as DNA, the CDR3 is TGTGCTAGTGGTGGGTATAGGGACAGAGCTTACGAGCAGTACTTC.

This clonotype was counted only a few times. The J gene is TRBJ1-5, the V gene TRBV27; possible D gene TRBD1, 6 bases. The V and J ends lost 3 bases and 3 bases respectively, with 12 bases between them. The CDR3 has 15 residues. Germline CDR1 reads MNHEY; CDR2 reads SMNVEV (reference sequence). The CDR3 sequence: CASSFAGVNNQPQHF. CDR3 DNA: TGTGCCAGCAGTTTCGCAGGGGTGAACAATCAGCCCCAGCATTTT.

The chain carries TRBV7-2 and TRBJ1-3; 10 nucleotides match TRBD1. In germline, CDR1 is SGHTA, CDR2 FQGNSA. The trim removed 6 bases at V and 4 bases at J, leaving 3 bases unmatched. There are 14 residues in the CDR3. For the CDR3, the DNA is TGTGCCAGCAGACCGACAGGGGGCGGAAACACCATATATTTT. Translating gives CASRPTGGGNTIYF.

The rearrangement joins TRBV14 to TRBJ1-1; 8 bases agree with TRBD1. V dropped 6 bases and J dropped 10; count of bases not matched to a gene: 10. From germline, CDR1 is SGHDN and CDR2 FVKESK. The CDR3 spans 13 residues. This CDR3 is CASRLTGEVAAFF. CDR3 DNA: TGTGCCAGCAGATTGACAGGGGAGGTTGCAGCTTTCTTT.

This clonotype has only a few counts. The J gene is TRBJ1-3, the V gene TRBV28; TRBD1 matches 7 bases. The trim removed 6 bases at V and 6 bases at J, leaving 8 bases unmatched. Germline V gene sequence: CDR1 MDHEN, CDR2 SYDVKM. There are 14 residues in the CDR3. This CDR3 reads CASSPRQGENTIYF. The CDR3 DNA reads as TGTGCCAGCAGCCCCAGACAGGGTGAAAACACCATATATTTT.

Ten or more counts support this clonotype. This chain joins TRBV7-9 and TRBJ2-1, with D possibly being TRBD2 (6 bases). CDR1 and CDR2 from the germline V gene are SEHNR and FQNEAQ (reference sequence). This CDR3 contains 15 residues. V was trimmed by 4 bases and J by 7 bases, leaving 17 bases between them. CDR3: CASSSPGLGWNEQFF. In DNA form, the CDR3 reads TGTGCCAGCAGCTCGCCGGGACTCGGATGGAATGAGCAGTTCTTC.

The CDR3 sequence is CASSLRGTLVSSSYEQYF. The CDR3 nucleotides are TGCGCCAGCAGCCTGAGAGGGACACTTGTCTCGAGCTCCTACGAGCAGTACTTC. The chain uses TRBV5-1 and TRBJ2-7; D is perhaps TRBD1 (6 bases). The CDR3 totals 18 residues. The V end was cut by 4 bases, the J end by 0 bases, with 23 bases between. Per germline, CDR1 SGHRS and CDR2 YFSETQ.